The 10 T cell receptor beta chains given below trace back to one sample, sequenced in a study of shared clonotypes between healthy human individuals. Using immunoSEQ multiplex PCR, the repertoire was profiled, and TCRdb retains in-frame clones only, with some absent. The sample lists a few hundred thousand clones, under 80% occurring once. What was sequenced was memory CD4+ T cells sorted from blood. Subset meaning: CD45RA-negative fraction. All receptors derive from a young man in good health.

The rearrangement joins TRBV18 to TRBJ1-2; TRBD1 might be the D (6 bases). The germline V gene has CDR1 KGHSH and CDR2 LQKENI. The CDR3 contains 15 residues. V dropped 1 base and J dropped 3 bases, with 12 bases sitting between them. As DNA, the CDR3 is TGTGCCAGCTCACCACTTGCAGGGGTTGACTATGGCTACACCTTC. Protein product: CASSPLAGVDYGYTF.

The chain has TRBV5-8 and TRBJ2-1, with a possible D match to TRBD2 (5 bases). The germline gives CDR1 SGHTS, CDR2 YDEGEE. There are 15 residues in the CDR3. V was cut by 6 bases and J by 7 bases, with 20 bases left in between. In DNA, the CDR3 is TGTGCCAGCACATACAACCCGGACTCCGTGAATGAGCAGTTCTTC. It is translated as CASTYNPDSVNEQFF.

This clone has more than one count but fewer than ten. This rearrangement joins TRBV5-1 to TRBJ2-3; TRBD2 aligns across 11 bases. The CDR3 loop spans 15 amino acids. With V trimmed by 2 bases and J by 3 bases, 2 bases remained unmatched. Germline V gives CDR1 SGHRS, CDR2 YFSETQ. CDR3 coding DNA: TGCGCCAGCAGCTTTTTAGCGGGAGGGACAGATACGCAGTATTTT. Translated: CASSFLAGGTDTQYF.

This clone appeared many times. The chain couples TRBV29-1 to TRBJ1-1; a possible D gene is TRBD1 (5 bases). This CDR3 spans 12 amino acids. CDR1 SQVTM and CDR2 ANQGSEA come from the germline V gene. CDR3 DNA sequence: TGCAGTGGAACTGACAGTCCCACTGAAGCTTTCTTT. Translating gives CSGTDSPTEAFF. Together with reference TRBV29-1 and TRBJ1-1, the CDR3 gives the full variable domain: SAVISQKPSRDICQRGTSLTIQCQVDSQVTMMFWYRQQPGQSLTLIATANQGSEATYESGFVIDKFPISRPNLTFSTLTVSNMSPEDSSIYLCSGTDSPTEAFFGQGTRLTVV.

V usage is TRBV25-1 and J usage is TRBJ1-5; the D is unclear. Germline V gene sequence: CDR1 MGHDK, CDR2 SYGVNS. Trimming removed 2 bases at V and 5 bases at J, with 13 bases between. The CDR3 is 15 residues long. CDR3: CASSEKLSDDQPQHF. DNA of the CDR3: TGTGCCAGCAGTGAAAAGCTGTCGGATGATCAGCCCCAGCATTTT.

The chain employs TRBV9 and TRBJ2-2; 7 nucleotides align to TRBD2. V was pared by 1 base and J by 5 bases, with 14 bases of the junction left unmatched. CDR3 length: 18 residues. Germline CDR1 is SGDLS and CDR2 is YYNGEE. The CDR3 sequence is CASSVTPGAGVGTGELFF. DNA of the CDR3: TGTGCCAGCAGCGTAACCCCTGGGGCGGGAGTGGGAACCGGGGAGCTGTTTTTT.

The chain has TRBV28 and TRBJ1-1, with D unresolved. CDR1 and CDR2 from the germline V gene are MDHEN and SYDVKM. With 1 base removed from V and 0 bases from J, the gap between germline ends came to 6 bases. The CDR3 runs to 14 residues. The CDR3 nucleotides are TGTGCCAGCAGTTTATACAGCATGAACACTGAAGCTTTCTTT. Its translation is CASSLYSMNTEAFF.

The chain links TRBV21-1 to TRBJ2-6; no check of the table's D call, TRBD1, against the DNA was made. TRBV21-1 represents a pseudogene. This CDR3 is 16 amino acids long. The CDR3 nucleotides read TGTGCCAGCCCCGGGACAGGGGGCGCTGGGGCCAACGTCCTGACTTTC. Its translation: CASPGTGGAGANVLTF.

The chain has TRBV27 and TRBJ2-6; TRBD1 matches at 9 bases. The CDR3 length is 16 residues. Germline CDR1 reads MNHEY; CDR2 reads SMNVEV (reference sequence). With 9 bases clipped from V and 0 bases from J, the junction kept 6 bases outside the gene matches. The CDR3 region is CASRMGQGSGANVLTF. Here the CDR3 DNA reads TGTGCCAGTCGAATGGGACAGGGCTCTGGGGCCAACGTCCTGACTTTC.

The chain links TRBV18 to TRBJ1-4, with 7 nucleotides matching TRBD1. Trimming cost V 4 bases and J 0 bases; bases outside gene matches: 5. CDR1 and CDR2 (germline): KGHSH, LQKENI. This CDR3 comprises 16 residues. The CDR3 loop reads CASSLHRGTTNEKLFF. CDR3 nucleotide sequence: TGTGCCAGCTCACTACACAGGGGCACAACTAATGAAAAACTGTTTTTT.